This is a list of T cell receptor beta chains from one sample in a study of shared clonotypes between healthy human individuals. Generated by immunoSEQ multiplex PCR, the TCRdb table keeps only in-frame clones and is missing some. The sample yields around 700,000 clones, more than 70% seen once. The sequenced sample was memory CD4+ T cells sorted from blood. The origin of the receptors is a young woman in good health. Each CDR3 is given with its conserved first and last residue. Each record gives: V gene, clone size, D gene, CDR3 protein. D genes are given only for firm matches. The size entry is marked missing in some rows and otherwise reads once, few, many or a size class.

TRBV2 - - CASSWTMSSYNEQFF
TRBV7-2 - - CASSTGLITDTQYF
TRBV5-1 - TRBD2 CASSRWTSGRATGELFF
TRBV19 few TRBD1 CASSMRGQSAGYTF
TRBV5-1 few - CASSLDRAYGYTF
TRBV6-5 once - CASSYTQAENTEAFF
TRBV5-4 - TRBD2 CASSSGGGPGETQYF
TRBV7-9 many TRBD2 CASSLIQTGGSYEQYF
TRBV6-1 - - CASSEQGTNYGYTF
TRBV7-9 - TRBD1 CASGKGAGLTGELFF
TRBV5-6 - TRBD2 CASGSAGGPVETQYF
TRBV6-6 - TRBD2 CATRGGAVTYEQYF
TRBV19 - - CASTGYSNNEQFF
TRBV9 few - CASSVRSAGGIEKLFF
TRBV6-1 few - CASSENSGNTIYF
TRBV19 - - CASRGQGPGELFF
TRBV6-1 - - CASSEAAGLETQYF
TRBV27 - TRBD2 CASSLAPGLAVGREQYF
TRBV4-2 - - CASSQEEGLSYEQYF
TRBV15 few - CATSRSRSEQYF
TRBV27 - - CASSYLREQYF
TRBV18 - TRBD1 CASSPQRTGGEYLGAFF
TRBV28 - - CASRPWDPGSYEQYF
TRBV27 - - CASSAAGPLYEQYF